The clone carrying this TCR beta chain was counted ten times or more. Its antigen remains unknown. The CDR3 has 17 amino acids. The germline V gene has CDR1 SGHKS and CDR2 YYEKEE (reference sequence). Between the trimmed V and J ends, which lost 3 bases and 0 bases, there was a span of 16 bases. This entry comes from a study of CD8 T cells in ankylosing spondylitis. With molecular barcodes, quantitative 5'-RACE was used to make the TCR beta libraries. TCRdb re-analysed the 5' RACE reads in MiXCR, keeping a single row per CDR3 protein. The data hold tens of thousands of distinct CDR3 sequences, with around 7.2% observed a single time. Study-level findings and limits: Prior work had noted some motif variants in reactive arthritis blood and synovial fluid. Disease-linked clones proved CD8+ and comparatively uncommon in peripheral blood. Significant enrichment of disease-linked clones was reported in matched ankylosing spondylitis synovial fluid.

Sequenced input: blood, either unsorted or a sorted T cell fraction (not recorded which). The rearrangement uses TRBV5-5 and TRBJ2-1, with D tentatively TRBD2 (5 bases). The TCR comes from a male donor with ankylosing spondylitis or in good health (not recorded which). The chain's CDR3 is CASSSRTEESSYNEQFF. The CDR3 DNA reads TGTGCCAGCAGCTCCCGAACGGAGGAAAGCTCCTACAATGAGCAGTTCTTC.